The clone carrying this TCR beta chain was counted a few times. PCR was performed using 60 Vbeta and 13 Jbeta primers. Only in-frame clones appear in the TCRdb table, and some are missing; sequencing was by immunoSEQ multiplex PCR. The table lists roughly 140,000 clones, roughly 87% of them singletons, with about 5.2% in the top ten. The record originates from a study of cytomegalovirus exposure and HLA in healthy donors. This CDR3 is built from 16 residues. Germline V gives CDR1 SNHLY, CDR2 FYNNEI. The chain joins TRBV2 to TRBJ2-5; TRBD1 might be the D (6 bases). The J call may be mistaken, given a closer DNA end match to TRBJ2-7. This TCR derives from a man aged 25-45 years in good health and CMV-seropositive. Specimen: PBMCs. The CDR3 spells CASSEPTGQDSYEQYF. The CDR3, as DNA: TGTGCCAGCAGCGAGCCAACAGGGCAAGACTCCTACGAGCAGTACTTC.